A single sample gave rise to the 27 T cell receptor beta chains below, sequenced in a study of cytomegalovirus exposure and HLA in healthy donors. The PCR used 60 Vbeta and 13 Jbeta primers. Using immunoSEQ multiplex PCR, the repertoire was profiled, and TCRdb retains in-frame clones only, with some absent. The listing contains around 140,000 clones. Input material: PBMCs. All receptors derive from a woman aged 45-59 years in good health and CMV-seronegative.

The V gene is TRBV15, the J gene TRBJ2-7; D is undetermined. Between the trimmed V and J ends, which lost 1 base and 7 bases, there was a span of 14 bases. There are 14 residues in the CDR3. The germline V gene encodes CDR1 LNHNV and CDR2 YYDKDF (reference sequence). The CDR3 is CATSRGTSRGEQYF. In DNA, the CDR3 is TGTGCCACCAGCAGAGGCACCAGCCGAGGTGAGCAGTACTTC.

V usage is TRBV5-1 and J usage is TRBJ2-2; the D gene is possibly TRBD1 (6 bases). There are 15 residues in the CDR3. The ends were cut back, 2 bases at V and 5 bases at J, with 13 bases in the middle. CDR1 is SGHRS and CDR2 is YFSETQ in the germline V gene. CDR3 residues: CASSFPQGRTGELFF. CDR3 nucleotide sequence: TGCGCCAGCAGCTTCCCCCAGGGGCGGACCGGGGAGCTGTTTTTT.

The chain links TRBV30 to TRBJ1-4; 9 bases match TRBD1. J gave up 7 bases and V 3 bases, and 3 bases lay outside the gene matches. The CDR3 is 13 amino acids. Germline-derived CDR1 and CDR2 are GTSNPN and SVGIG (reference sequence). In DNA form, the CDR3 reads TGTGCCTGGAGCGGGACAGGGTTTGAAAAACTGTTTTTT. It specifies CAWSGTGFEKLFF.

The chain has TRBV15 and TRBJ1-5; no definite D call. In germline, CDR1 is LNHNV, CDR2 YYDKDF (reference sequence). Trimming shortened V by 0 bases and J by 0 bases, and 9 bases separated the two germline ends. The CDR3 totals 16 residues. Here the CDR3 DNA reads TGTGCCACCAGCAGAGATCACAGAGCTAGCAATCAGCCCCAGCATTTT. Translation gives CATSRDHRASNQPQHF. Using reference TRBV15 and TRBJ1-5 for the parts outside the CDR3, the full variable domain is DAMVIQNPRYQVTQFGKPVTLSCSQTLNHNVMYWYQQKSSQAPKLLFHYYDKDFNNEADTPDNFQSRRPNTSFCFLDIRSPGLGDTAMYLCATSRDHRASNQPQHFGDGTRLSIL.

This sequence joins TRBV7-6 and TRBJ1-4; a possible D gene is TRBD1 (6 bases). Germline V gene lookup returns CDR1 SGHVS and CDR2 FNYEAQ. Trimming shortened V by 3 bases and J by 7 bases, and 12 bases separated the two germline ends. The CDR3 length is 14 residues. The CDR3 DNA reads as TGTGCCAGCAGCTTCACAGGGATAGGTGAAAAACTGTTTTTT. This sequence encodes CASSFTGIGEKLFF.

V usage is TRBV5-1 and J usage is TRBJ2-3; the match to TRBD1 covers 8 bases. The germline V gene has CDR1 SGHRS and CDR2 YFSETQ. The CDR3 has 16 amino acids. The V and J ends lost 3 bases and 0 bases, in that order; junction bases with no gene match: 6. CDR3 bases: TGCGCCAGCAGCTATTCGACAGGGGCGAGCACAGATACGCAGTATTTT. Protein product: CASSYSTGASTDTQYF.

The CDR3 coding sequence is TGTGCCAGCACCACTGGCAGGGGATTTAGCAATCAGCCCCAGCATTTT. Amino acid sequence: CASTTGRGFSNQPQHF. The rearrangement uses TRBV6-6 and TRBJ1-5; possibly TRBD1 for D (6 bases). The CDR3 consists of 16 residues. The germline gives CDR1 MNHNY, CDR2 SVGAGI (reference sequence). Trimming left V 7 bases short and J 0 bases short, with 16 bases between.

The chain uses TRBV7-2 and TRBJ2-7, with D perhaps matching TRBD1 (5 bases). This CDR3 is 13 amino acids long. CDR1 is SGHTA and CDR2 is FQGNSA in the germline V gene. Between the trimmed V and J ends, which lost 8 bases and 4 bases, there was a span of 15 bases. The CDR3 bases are TGTGCCAGCTGTCAGGGCCCTTTATACGAGCAGTACTTC. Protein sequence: CASCQGPLYEQYF.

Here the CDR3 DNA reads TGTGCCAGTAGCCTATCTCCCGGACAGGTTAAAGTGTTTTTT. Translating it yields CASSLSPGQVKVFF. The chain employs TRBV19 and TRBJ1-4; 7 bases agree with TRBD1. Germline values: CDR1 LNHDA, CDR2 SQIVND (reference sequence). Germline trimming cut 6 bases from V and 15 bases from J; bases unmatched to any gene: 16. This CDR3 region has 14 residues.

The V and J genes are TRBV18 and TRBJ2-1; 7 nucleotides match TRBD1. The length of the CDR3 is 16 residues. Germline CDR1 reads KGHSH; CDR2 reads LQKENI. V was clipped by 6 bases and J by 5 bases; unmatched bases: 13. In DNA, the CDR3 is TGTGCCAGCTCCCACTCATCCGGGACAGAGGACAATGAGCAGTTCTTC. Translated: CASSHSSGTEDNEQFF. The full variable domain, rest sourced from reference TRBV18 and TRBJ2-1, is NAGVMQNPRHLVRRRGQEARLRCSPMKGHSHVYWYRQLPEEGLKFMVYLQKENIIDESGMPKERFSAEFPKEGPSILRIQQVVRGDSAAYFCASSHSSGTEDNEQFFGPGTRLTVL.

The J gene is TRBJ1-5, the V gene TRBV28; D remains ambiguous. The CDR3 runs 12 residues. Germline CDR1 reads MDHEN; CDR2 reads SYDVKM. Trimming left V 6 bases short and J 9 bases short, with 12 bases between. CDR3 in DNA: TGTGCCAGCAGCGACCCCCTAGGGCCCCAGCATTTT. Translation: CASSDPLGPQHF.

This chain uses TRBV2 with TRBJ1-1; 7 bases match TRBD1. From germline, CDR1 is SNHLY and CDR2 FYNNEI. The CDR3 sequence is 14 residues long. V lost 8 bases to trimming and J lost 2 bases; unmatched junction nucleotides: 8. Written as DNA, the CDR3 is TGTGCCAGCGTAAGACAGGGCTTCAACACTGAAGCTTTCTTT. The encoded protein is CASVRQGFNTEAFF.

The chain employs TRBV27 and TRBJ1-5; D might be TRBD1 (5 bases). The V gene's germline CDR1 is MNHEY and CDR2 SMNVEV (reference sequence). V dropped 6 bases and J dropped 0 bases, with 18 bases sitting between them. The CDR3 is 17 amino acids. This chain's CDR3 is CASRATATDYSNQPQHF. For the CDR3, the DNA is TGTGCCAGCAGGGCGACAGCGACTGATTATAGCAATCAGCCCCAGCATTTT.

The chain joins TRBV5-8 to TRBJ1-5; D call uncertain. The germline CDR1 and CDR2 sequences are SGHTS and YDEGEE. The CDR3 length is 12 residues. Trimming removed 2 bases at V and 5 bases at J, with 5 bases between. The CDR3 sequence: CASSFRDQPQHF. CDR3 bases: TGTGCCAGCAGCTTCCGGGATCAGCCCCAGCATTTT.

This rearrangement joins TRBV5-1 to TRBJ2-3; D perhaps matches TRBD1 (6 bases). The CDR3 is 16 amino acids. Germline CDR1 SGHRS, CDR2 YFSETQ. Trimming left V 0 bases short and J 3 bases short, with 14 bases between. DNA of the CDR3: TGCGCCAGCAGCTTGGAGGGGGTAGCACGGACAGATACGCAGTATTTT. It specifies CASSLEGVARTDTQYF.

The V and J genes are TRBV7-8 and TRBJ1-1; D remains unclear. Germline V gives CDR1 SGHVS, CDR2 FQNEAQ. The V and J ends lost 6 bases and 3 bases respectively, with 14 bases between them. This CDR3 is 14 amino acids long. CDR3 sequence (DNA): TGTGCCAGCAGGAAGACGGAGTATGACACTGAAGCTTTCTTT. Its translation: CASRKTEYDTEAFF.

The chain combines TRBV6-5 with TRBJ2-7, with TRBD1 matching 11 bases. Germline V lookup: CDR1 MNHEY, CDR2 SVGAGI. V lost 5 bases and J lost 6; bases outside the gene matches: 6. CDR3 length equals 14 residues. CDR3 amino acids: CASSQDRGRGEQYF. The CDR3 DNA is TGTGCCAGCAGTCAGGACAGGGGGCGAGGCGAGCAGTACTTC.

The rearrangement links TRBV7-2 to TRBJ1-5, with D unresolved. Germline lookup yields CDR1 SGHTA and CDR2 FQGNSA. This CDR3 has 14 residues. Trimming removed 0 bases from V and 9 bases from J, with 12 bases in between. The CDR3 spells CASSLASGSGPQHF. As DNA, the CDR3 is TGTGCCAGCAGCTTAGCGTCAGGCTCAGGGCCCCAGCATTTT.

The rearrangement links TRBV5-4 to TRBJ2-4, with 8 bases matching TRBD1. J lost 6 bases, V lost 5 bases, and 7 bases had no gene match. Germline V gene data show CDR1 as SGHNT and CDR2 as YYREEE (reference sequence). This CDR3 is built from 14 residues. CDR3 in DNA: TGTGCCAGCAGAACGGGACAGGATGGAAACATTCAGTACTTC. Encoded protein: CASRTGQDGNIQYF.

CDR3 protein: CASSSLGFYEQYF. The CDR3 DNA reads TGTGCCAGCAGCTCTCTAGGCTTCTACGAGCAGTACTTC. The genes are TRBV7-9 and TRBJ2-7; no firm D call. This CDR3 spans 13 amino acids. Per the germline V gene, CDR1 is SEHNR and CDR2 is FQNEAQ (reference sequence). The germline V and J ends were trimmed by 4 bases and 3 bases, with 10 bases remaining between them.

The CDR3 protein is CASSLSDRVVFF. CDR3 DNA: TGTGCCAGCAGCTTATCGGACAGGGTGGTGTTTTTT. This chain connects TRBV7-9 to TRBJ1-4, with 8 bases identical to TRBD1. The CDR3 is 12 amino acids. Per the germline V gene, CDR1 is SEHNR and CDR2 is FQNEAQ (reference sequence). V was pared by 2 bases and J by 15 bases, with 5 bases of the junction left unmatched.

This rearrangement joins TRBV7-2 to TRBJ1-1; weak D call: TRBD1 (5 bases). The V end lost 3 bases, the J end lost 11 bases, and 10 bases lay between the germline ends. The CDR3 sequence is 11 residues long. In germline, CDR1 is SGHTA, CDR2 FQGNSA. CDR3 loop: CASSLGRGAFF. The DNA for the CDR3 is TGTGCCAGCAGCTTGGGGCGGGGGGCTTTCTTT.

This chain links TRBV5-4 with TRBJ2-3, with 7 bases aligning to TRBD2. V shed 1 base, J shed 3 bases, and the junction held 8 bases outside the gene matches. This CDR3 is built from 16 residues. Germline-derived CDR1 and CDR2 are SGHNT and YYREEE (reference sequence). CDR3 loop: CASSLLGGVRTDTQYF. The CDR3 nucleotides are TGTGCCAGCAGCTTGTTGGGAGGGGTAAGGACAGATACGCAGTATTTT.

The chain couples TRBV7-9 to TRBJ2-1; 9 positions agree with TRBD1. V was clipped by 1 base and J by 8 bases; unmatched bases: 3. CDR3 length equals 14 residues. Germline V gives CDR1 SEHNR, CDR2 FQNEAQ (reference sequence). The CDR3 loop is CASSLGTGVYEQFF. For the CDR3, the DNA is TGTGCCAGCAGCTTAGGGACAGGGGTCTATGAGCAGTTCTTC.

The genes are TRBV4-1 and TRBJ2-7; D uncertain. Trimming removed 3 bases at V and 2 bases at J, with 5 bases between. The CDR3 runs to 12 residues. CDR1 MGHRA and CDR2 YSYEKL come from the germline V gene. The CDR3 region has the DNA TGCGCCAGCAGCCACCCCACCTACGAGCAGTACTTC. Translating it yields CASSHPTYEQYF.

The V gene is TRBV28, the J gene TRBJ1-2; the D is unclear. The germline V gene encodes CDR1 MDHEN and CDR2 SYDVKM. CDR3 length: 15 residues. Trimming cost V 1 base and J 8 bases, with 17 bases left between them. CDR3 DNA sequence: TGTGCCAGCAGTTTATCTGGGAGGGTTTACAACGGCTACACCTTC. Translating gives CASSLSGRVYNGYTF.

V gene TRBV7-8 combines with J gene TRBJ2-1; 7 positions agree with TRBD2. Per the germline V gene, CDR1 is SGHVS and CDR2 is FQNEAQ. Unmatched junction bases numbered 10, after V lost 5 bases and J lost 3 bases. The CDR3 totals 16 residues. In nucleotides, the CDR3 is TGTGCCAGCAGCCATCACACCCGCGGGGGCTACAATGAGCAGTTCTTC. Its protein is CASSHHTRGGYNEQFF.